This TCR beta chain was observed in a study of blood T cell repertoires in COVID-19. Germline V gene lookup returns CDR1 MDHEN and CDR2 SYDVKM. With 3 bases clipped from V and 6 bases from J, the junction kept 4 bases outside the gene matches. There are 13 residues in the CDR3. Libraries were prepared by immunoSEQ multiplex PCR; TCRdb keeps only in-frame clonotypes and omits some of them. The sample yields 150,000 or so clones, 80% to 90% seen once. The receptor comes from a woman in her 70s with COVID-19, enrolled during active disease. This rearrangement joins TRBV28 to TRBJ1-2, with 7 bases matching TRBD1. Sequenced sample: peripheral blood. The CDR3 sequence: CASSFRRGNGYTF. The DNA for the CDR3 is TGTGCCAGCAGTTTCCGCAGGGGGAATGGCTACACCTTC.